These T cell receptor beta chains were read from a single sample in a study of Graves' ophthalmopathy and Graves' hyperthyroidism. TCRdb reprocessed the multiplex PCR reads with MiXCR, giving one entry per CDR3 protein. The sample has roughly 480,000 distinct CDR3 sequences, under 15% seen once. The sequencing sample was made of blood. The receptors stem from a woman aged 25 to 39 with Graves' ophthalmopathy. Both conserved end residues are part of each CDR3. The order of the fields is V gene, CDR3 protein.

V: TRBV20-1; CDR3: CSARGRTNTEAFF
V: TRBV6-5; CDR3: CASSYSTAGAPYEQYF
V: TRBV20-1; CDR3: CSAITEESNTEAFF
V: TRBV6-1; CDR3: CACGRNQPQHF
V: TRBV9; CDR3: CASSVDRGYEQYF
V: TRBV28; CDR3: CASPPRVGGQETQYF
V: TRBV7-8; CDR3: CASSLVSGKLSYGYTF
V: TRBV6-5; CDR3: CASSYWDRAGNTIYF
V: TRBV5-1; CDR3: CASSPLGTARETQYF
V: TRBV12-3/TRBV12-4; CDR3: CASSIGQDYGYTF
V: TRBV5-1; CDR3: CASSYSGTEQYF
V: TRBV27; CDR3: CASRPTGTGIKGHYGYTF
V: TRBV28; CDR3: CASSLWPGRVLKNGNTICF
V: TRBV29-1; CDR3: CSVRREDGNTIYF
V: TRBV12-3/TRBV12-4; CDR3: CASSLVGTEHSNQPQHF
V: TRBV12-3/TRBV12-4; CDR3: CASSRLAGVGTGELFF
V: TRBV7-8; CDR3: CASSLRSTNTGELFF
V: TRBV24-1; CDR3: CATSDREQETQYF
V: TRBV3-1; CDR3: CASSRSQTEAFF
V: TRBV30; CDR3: CAWTRDRGPSGELFF
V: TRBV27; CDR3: CASSLYPGGVSGNTIYF
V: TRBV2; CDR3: CASNPSRTGELFF
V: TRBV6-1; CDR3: CASRAGPGNTEAFF